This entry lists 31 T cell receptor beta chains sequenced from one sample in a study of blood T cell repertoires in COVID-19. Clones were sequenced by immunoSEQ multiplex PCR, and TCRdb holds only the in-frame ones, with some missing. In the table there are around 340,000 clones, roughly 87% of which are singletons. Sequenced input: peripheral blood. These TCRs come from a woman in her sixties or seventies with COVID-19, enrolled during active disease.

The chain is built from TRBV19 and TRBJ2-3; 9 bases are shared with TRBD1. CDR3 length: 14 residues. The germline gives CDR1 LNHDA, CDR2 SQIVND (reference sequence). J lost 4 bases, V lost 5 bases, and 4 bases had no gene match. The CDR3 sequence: CASSDGTGPDTQYF. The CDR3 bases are TGTGCCAGTAGTGACGGGACAGGGCCAGATACGCAGTATTTT. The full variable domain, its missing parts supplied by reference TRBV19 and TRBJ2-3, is DGGITQSPKYLFRKEGQNVTLSCEQNLNHDAMYWYRQDPGQGLRLIYYSQIVNDFQKGDIAEGYSVSREKKESFPLTVTSAQKNPTAFYLCASSDGTGPDTQYFGPGTRLTVL.

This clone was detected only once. The CDR3 nucleotides are TGTGCCAGTAGTATAGGGCCAGGGGTGGTGAACTATGGCTACACCTTC. It specifies CASSIGPGVVNYGYTF. V usage is TRBV19 and J usage is TRBJ1-2; weak D call: TRBD1 (6 bases). The CDR3 extends over 16 amino acids. The germline CDR1 and CDR2 sequences are LNHDA and SQIVND (reference sequence). V gave up 1 base and J gave up 2 bases, with 14 bases separating them. Full variable domain (rest looked up from reference TRBV19 and TRBJ1-2): DGGITQSPKYLFRKEGQNVTLSCEQNLNHDAMYWYRQDPGQGLRLIYYSQIVNDFQKGDIAEGYSVSREKKESFPLTVTSAQKNPTAFYLCASSIGPGVVNYGYTFGSGTRLTVV.

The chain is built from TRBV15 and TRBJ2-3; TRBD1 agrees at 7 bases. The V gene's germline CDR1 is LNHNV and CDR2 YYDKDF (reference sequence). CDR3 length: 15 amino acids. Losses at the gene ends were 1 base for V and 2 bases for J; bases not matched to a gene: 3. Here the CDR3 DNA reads TGTGCCACCAGCAGAGGACAGGGTACCACAGATACGCAGTATTTT. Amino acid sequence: CATSRGQGTTDTQYF.

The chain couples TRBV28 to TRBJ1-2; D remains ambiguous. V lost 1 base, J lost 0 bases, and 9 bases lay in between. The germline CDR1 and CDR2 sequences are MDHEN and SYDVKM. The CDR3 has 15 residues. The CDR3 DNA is TGTGCCAGCAGTTTATTAGGACTTACTAACTATGGCTACACCTTC. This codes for CASSLLGLTNYGYTF.

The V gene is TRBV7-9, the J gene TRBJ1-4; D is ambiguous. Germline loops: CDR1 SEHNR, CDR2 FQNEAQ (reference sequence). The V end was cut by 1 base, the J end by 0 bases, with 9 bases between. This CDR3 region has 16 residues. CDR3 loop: CASSLDGFATNEKLFF. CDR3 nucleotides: TGTGCCAGCAGCTTAGACGGGTTTGCAACTAATGAAAAACTGTTTTTT.

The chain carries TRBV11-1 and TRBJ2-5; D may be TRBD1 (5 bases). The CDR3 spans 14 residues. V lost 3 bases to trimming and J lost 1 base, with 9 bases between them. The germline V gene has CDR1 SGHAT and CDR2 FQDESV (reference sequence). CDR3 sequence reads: CASSFTTAQETQYF. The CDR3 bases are TGTGCCAGCAGCTTTACGACAGCCCAAGAGACCCAGTACTTC.

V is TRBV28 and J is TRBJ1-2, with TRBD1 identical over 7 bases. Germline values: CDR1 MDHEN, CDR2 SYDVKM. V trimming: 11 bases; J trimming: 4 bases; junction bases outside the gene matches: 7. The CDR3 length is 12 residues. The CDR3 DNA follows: TGTGCCGGCATCGGGACAGCCTATGGCTACACCTTC. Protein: CAGIGTAYGYTF.

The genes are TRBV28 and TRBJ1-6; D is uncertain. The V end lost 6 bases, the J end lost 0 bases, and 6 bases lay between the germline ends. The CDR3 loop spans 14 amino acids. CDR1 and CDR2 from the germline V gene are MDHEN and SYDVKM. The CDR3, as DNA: TGTGCCAGCAGACTACGCTCCTATAATTCACCCCTCCACTTT. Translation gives CASRLRSYNSPLHF.

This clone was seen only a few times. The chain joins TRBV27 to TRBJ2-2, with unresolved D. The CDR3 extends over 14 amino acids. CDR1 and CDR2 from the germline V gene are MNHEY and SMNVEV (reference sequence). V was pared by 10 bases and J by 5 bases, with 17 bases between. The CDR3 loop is CATSQNPRTGELFF. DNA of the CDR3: TGTGCCACCTCCCAGAACCCGAGGACCGGGGAGCTGTTTTTT.

In DNA form, the CDR3 reads TGTGCCAGCAGTCCGCTAAGATATAGCGGGGGGTCTCCCTACGAGCAGTACTTC. Translating gives CASSPLRYSGGSPYEQYF. The rearrangement joins TRBV27 to TRBJ2-7, with TRBD2 matching over 10 bases. The germline gives CDR1 MNHEY, CDR2 SMNVEV (reference sequence). The CDR3 covers 18 residues. Unmatched junction bases numbered 15, after V lost 5 bases and J lost 2 bases.

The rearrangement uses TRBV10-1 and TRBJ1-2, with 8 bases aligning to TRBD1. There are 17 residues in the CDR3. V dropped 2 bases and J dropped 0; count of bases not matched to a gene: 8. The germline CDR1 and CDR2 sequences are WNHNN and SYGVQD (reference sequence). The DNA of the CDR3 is TGCGCCAGCAGTGAGCCTTGGGACAGGCCAGCTAACTATGGCTACACCTTC. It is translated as CASSEPWDRPANYGYTF.

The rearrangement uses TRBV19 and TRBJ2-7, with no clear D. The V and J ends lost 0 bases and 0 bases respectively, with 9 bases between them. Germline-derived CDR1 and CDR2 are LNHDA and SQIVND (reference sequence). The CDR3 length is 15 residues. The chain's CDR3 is CASSIDAQSSYEQYF. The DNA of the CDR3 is TGTGCCAGTAGTATAGATGCACAAAGCTCCTACGAGCAGTACTTC.

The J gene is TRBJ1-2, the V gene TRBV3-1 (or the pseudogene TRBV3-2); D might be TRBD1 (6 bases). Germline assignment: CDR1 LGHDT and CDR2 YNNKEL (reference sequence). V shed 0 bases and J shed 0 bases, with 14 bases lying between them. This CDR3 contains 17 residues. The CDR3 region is CASSQDLTGTANYGYTF. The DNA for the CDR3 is TGTGCCAGCAGCCAAGATCTGACAGGCACAGCTAACTATGGCTACACCTTC.

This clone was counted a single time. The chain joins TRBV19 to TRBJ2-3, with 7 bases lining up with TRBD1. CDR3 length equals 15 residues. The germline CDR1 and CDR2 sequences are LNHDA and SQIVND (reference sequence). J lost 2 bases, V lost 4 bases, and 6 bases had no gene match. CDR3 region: CASSNRGPSTDTQYF. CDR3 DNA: TGTGCCAGTAGTAACAGGGGCCCATCCACAGATACGCAGTATTTT.

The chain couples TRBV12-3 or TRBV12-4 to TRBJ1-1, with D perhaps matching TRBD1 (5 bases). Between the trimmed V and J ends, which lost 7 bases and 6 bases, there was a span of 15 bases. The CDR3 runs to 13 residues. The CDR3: CASTLRGNAEAFF. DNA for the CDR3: TGTGCCAGCACCCTAAGGGGAAACGCTGAAGCTTTCTTT.

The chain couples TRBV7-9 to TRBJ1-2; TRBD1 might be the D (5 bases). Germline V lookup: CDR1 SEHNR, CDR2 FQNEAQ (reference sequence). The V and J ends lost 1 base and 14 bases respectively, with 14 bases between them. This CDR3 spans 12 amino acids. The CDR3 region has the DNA TGTGCCAGCAGCTTAGGGGACTCGGGGGGGACCTTC. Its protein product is CASSLGDSGGTF.

CDR3 protein: CASSGQDTNNYGYTF. The CDR3 DNA reads as TGTGCCAGCAGCGGCCAGGACACGAACAACTATGGCTACACCTTC. The V gene is TRBV7-2, the J gene TRBJ1-2, with D perhaps matching TRBD1 (5 bases). Germline CDR1 and CDR2: SGHTA and FQGNSA. The CDR3 loop spans 15 amino acids. The V end lost 5 bases, the J end lost 2 bases, and 15 bases lay between the germline ends.

CDR3 loop: CASSLAVDRGADTQYF. The CDR3 bases are TGTGCCAGCAGCTTAGCCGTCGACAGGGGTGCAGATACGCAGTATTTT. J is TRBJ2-3 and V is TRBV11-2; 8 bases are shared with TRBD1. Trimming cost V 1 base and J 4 bases; bases outside gene matches: 7. Germline CDR1 is SGHAT and CDR2 is FQNNGV. This CDR3 is 16 amino acids long.

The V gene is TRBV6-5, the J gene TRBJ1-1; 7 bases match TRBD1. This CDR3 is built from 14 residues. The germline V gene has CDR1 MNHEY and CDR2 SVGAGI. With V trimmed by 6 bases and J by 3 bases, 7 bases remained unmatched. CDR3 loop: CASRSGTVDTEAFF. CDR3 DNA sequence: TGTGCCAGCAGGTCCGGGACAGTGGACACTGAAGCTTTCTTT.

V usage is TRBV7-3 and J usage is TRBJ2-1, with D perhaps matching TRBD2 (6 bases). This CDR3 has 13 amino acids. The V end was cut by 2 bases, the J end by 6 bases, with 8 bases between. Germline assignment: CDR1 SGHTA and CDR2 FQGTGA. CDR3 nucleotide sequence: TGTGCCAGCAGCTTATACGGGGGCAATGAGCAGTTCTTC. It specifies CASSLYGGNEQFF. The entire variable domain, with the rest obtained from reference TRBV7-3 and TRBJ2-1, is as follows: GAGVSQTPSNKVTEKGKYVELRCDPISGHTALYWYRQSLGQGPEFLIYFQGTGAADDSGLPNDRFFAVRPEGSVSTLKIQRTERGDSAVYLCASSLYGGNEQFFGPGTRLTVL.

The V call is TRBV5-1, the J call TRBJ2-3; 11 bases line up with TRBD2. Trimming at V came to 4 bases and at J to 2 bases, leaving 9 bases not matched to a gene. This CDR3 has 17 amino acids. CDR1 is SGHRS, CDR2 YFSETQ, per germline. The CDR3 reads CASSHLTSGGVTDTQYF. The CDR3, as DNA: TGCGCCAGCAGCCACCTCACTAGCGGGGGTGTCACAGATACGCAGTATTTT.

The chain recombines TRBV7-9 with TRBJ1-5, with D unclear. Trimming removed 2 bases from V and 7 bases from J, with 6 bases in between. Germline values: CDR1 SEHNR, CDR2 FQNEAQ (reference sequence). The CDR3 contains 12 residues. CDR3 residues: CASSLPGQPQHF. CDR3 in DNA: TGTGCCAGCAGCTTACCGGGGCAGCCCCAGCATTTT.

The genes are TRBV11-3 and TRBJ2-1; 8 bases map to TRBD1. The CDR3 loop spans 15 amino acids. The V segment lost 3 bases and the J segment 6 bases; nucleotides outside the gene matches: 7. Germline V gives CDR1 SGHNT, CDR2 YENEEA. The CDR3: CASSFQTGVGNEQFF. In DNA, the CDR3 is TGTGCCAGCAGCTTTCAGACAGGGGTAGGCAATGAGCAGTTCTTC.

Written as DNA, the CDR3 is TGTGCCAGCAGCCAGGACGGGGGGTATCAGCCCCAGCATTTT. Translated: CASSQDGGYQPQHF. This sequence joins TRBV7-2 and TRBJ1-5; maybe TRBD1 (5 bases). The CDR3 length is 14 residues. Germline CDR1 SGHTA, CDR2 FQGNSA. V was cut by 5 bases and J by 5 bases, with 13 bases left in between.

As DNA, the CDR3 is TGTGCCAGCTCGGCTCAGGGGTCGGGCACTGAAGCTTTCTTT. It encodes CASSAQGSGTEAFF. The rearrangement joins TRBV18 to TRBJ1-1; tentative D call: TRBD1 (6 bases). Per germline, CDR1 KGHSH and CDR2 LQKENI. The CDR3 length is 14 residues. The V end lost 6 bases, the J end lost 4 bases, and 15 bases lay between the germline ends.

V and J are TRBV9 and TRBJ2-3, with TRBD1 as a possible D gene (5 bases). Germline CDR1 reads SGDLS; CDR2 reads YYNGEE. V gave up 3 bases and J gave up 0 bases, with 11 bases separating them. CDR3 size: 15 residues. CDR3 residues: CASSENPGSTDTQYF. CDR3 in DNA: TGTGCCAGCAGCGAAAACCCAGGGAGCACAGATACGCAGTATTTT.

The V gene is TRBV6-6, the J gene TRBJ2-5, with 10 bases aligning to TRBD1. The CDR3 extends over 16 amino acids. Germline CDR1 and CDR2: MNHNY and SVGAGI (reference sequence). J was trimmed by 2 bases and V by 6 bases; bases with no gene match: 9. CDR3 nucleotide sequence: TGTGCCAGCAGGTCCCAGGGACAGGGGCCACAAGAGACCCAGTACTTC. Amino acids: CASRSQGQGPQETQYF.

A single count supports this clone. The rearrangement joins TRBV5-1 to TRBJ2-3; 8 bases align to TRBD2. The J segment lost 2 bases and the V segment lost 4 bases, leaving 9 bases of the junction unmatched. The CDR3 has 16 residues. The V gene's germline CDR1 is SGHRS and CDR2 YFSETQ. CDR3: CASSRRQRGSTDTQYF. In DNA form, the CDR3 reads TGCGCCAGCAGCCGGCGGCAGCGGGGGTCCACAGATACGCAGTATTTT.

This CDR3 is CASSLANIQYF. CDR3 bases: TGTGCCAGCAGCTTGGCGAACATTCAGTACTTC. This sequence joins TRBV5-4 and TRBJ2-4; no clear D. The CDR3 is 11 residues long. CDR1 and CDR2 (germline): SGHNT, YYREEE (reference sequence). V lost 0 bases and J 7 bases, leaving 2 bases between the germline ends.

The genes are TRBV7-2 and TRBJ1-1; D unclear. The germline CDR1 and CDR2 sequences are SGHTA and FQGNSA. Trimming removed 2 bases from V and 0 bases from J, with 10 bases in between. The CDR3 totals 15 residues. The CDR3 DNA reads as TGTGCCAGCAGCTTAACCCCAGTCATGAACACTGAAGCTTTCTTT. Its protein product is CASSLTPVMNTEAFF.

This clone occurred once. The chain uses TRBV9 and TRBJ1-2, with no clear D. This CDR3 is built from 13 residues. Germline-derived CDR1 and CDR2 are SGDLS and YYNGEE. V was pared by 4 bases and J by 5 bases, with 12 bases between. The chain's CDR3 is CASSLGRDYGYTF. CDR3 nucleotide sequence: TGTGCCAGCAGCCTCGGACGGGATTATGGCTACACCTTC.